A single sample gave rise to the 25 T cell receptor beta chains below, sequenced in a study of read filtering for tumor transcriptome and immune sequencing. From approximately 430 ng of RNA, a library with molecular barcoded alpha/delta and beta/gamma adaptors was made. TCRdb recomputed calls from the reads with MiXCR, one row per CDR3 protein. The sample holds 30,000 to 40,000 distinct CDR3 sequences, more than 13% seen once. Sequencing was done on a sample of a population of CD138-negative cells sorted from bone marrow. The receptor source for this set is a donor older than 35 with multiple myeloma.

Only one count was recorded for this clonotype. This likely stems from a read error, as it lies one base from a far larger clone. The chain joins TRBV6-6 to TRBJ2-1; D is perhaps TRBD2 (5 bases). Germline CDR1 is MNHNY and CDR2 is SVGAGI (reference sequence). V lost 0 bases and J 1 base, leaving 16 bases between the germline ends. The length of the CDR3 is 18 residues. The CDR3 sequence: CASSYSRGIPGSYNEQFF. The CDR3 DNA sequence: TGTGCCAGCAGTTACTCGAGAGGGATACCAGGTTCCTACAATGAGCAGTTCTTC.

This clonotype was found many times. The chain recombines TRBV5-6 with TRBJ2-5, with TRBD1 matching 7 bases. This CDR3 has 15 residues. V was clipped by 4 bases and J by 0 bases; unmatched bases: 6. CDR1 is SGHDT, CDR2 YYEEEE, per germline. This CDR3 is CASSGDSWYQETQYF. DNA for the CDR3: TGTGCCAGCAGCGGGGACAGCTGGTACCAAGAGACCCAGTACTTC.

Sample share makes this clonotype medium-sized. This chain joins TRBV6-6 and TRBJ2-1; perhaps D is TRBD1 or TRBD2 (5 bases each). V lost 10 bases, J lost 2 bases, and 12 bases lay in between. Per germline, CDR1 MNHNY and CDR2 SVGAGI (reference sequence). The CDR3 is 13 residues long. Written as DNA, the CDR3 is TGTGCCATGCAGAGGGGTCCCTACAATGAGCAGTTCTTC. This encodes CAMQRGPYNEQFF.

Judged by abundance, this clonotype is medium-sized (0.01 to 0.1%). J is TRBJ2-1 and V is TRBV19, with 10 nucleotides matching TRBD2. Germline V gene sequence: CDR1 LNHDA, CDR2 SQIVND (reference sequence). The CDR3 sequence is 16 residues long. V was clipped by 3 bases and J by 10 bases; unmatched bases: 12. Here the CDR3 reads CASSMYASGGAREQFF. The CDR3, as DNA: TGTGCCAGTAGTATGTACGCCAGCGGGGGGGCCAGGGAGCAGTTCTTC.

This clonotype was counted many times. The chain joins TRBV4-1 to TRBJ2-1; D perhaps matches TRBD1 (5 bases). V was trimmed by 3 bases and J by 6 bases, leaving 15 bases between them. Germline CDR1 is MGHRA and CDR2 is YSYEKL. The CDR3 is 15 amino acids. The CDR3 is CASSQPWQGFNEQFF. The CDR3 DNA follows: TGCGCCAGCAGCCAGCCCTGGCAGGGTTTCAATGAGCAGTTCTTC.

This clonotype is judged medium-sized. The gene calls are TRBV5-1 and TRBJ1-1; D is perhaps TRBD1 (5 bases). Trimming took off 0 bases at V and 6 bases at J, with 9 bases between the two ends. This CDR3 comprises 13 residues. Germline CDR1 SGHRS, CDR2 YFSETQ. The CDR3 loop is CASSLGRGAEAFF. CDR3 in DNA: TGCGCCAGCAGCTTGGGTAGGGGCGCTGAAGCTTTCTTT.

The sample holds many counts of this clonotype. V and J are TRBV10-3 and TRBJ2-2; no clear D. The CDR3 runs to 16 residues. Germline V gives CDR1 ENHRY, CDR2 SYGVKD. The germline V and J ends were trimmed by 3 bases and 6 bases, with 17 bases remaining between them. The CDR3 loop reads CAISDLHLLEPGELFF. The CDR3 DNA reads as TGTGCCATCAGTGATCTCCACCTACTGGAACCCGGGGAGCTGTTTTTT.

At least ten counts were recorded for this clonotype. V gene TRBV20-1 combines with J gene TRBJ1-1; TRBD1 is a possible D gene (5 bases). Germline loops: CDR1 DFQATT, CDR2 SNEGSKA (reference sequence). Trimming removed 5 bases from V and 8 bases from J, with 12 bases in between. The CDR3 is made up of 11 amino acids. The CDR3 DNA is TGCAGTGCTTACCGGGACCGCGAAGCTTTCTTT. This codes for CSAYRDREAFF.

This clonotype showed up many times. The chain joins TRBV28 to TRBJ2-1; 8 bases agree with TRBD2. CDR1 is MDHEN, CDR2 SYDVKM, per germline. The V and J ends lost 1 base and 5 bases, in that order; junction bases with no gene match: 4. This CDR3 spans 15 amino acids. The DNA of the CDR3 is TGTGCCAGCAGTTTATCGGGGGGGAGGGACAATGAGCAGTTCTTC. This codes for CASSLSGGRDNEQFF.

The CDR3 here is CASSPRDNYPPGCGYTF. The CDR3 coding sequence is TGTGCCAGCAGCCCGCGGGACAACTACCCGCCGGGCTGTGGCTACACCTTC. The chain couples TRBV7-2 to TRBJ1-2; TRBD1 might be the D (6 bases). V dropped 5 bases and J dropped 7 bases, with 26 bases sitting between them. The CDR3 length is 17 residues. Per the germline V gene, CDR1 is SGHTA and CDR2 is FQGNSA.

This clonotype was seen many times. V usage is TRBV28 and J usage is TRBJ1-5; maybe TRBD1 (5 bases). Germline loops: CDR1 MDHEN, CDR2 SYDVKM. The CDR3 runs to 17 residues. Trimming pared 5 bases from V and 6 bases from J, leaving 23 bases between. This CDR3 is CASSTPSGGRRGQPQHF. In nucleotides, the CDR3 is TGTGCCAGCAGTACCCCCTCGGGGGGGAGGAGGGGTCAGCCCCAGCATTTT.

This clonotype was recorded at least ten times. This chain uses TRBV23-1 with TRBJ2-7; 12 positions match TRBD1. TRBV23-1 qualifies as an ORF whose function is uncertain. The CDR3 has 17 amino acids. V lost 9 bases, J lost 3 bases, and 15 bases stayed unmatched. Here the CDR3 reads CASQGDRGQPPYYEQYF. In DNA form, the CDR3 reads TGCGCCAGTCAAGGGGACAGGGGGCAACCTCCCTACTACGAGCAGTACTTC.

In regard to this clonotype: This probably arose from a read error, given a far larger clone one base away. This sequence joins TRBV7-9 and TRBJ2-2; unclear D gene. The CDR3 runs to 17 residues. Germline lookup yields CDR1 SEHNR and CDR2 FQNEAQ (reference sequence). Deletions cut 0 bases from V and 0 bases from J, with 11 bases between. CDR3 in amino acids: CASSLARGKSNTGELFF. DNA for the CDR3: TGTGCCAGCAGCTTAGCGCGCGGAAAATCGAACACCGGGGAGCTGTTTTTT.

As regards this clonotype: The junction and the germline gene differ at one end; a read error may be behind it. V and J are TRBV5-1 and TRBJ1-1; D is perhaps TRBD1 (5 bases). Germline CDR1 is SGHRS and CDR2 is YFSETQ. The CDR3 extends over 14 amino acids. CDR3 nucleotides: TGCGCCAGCACCCGTGAACAGGTGAACACTGAAGCTTCCTTT. Protein sequence: CASTREQVNTEASF.

This rearrangement joins TRBV4-1 to TRBJ2-5; 8 bases are a match to TRBD1. There are 16 residues in the CDR3. Germline CDR1 and CDR2: MGHRA and YSYEKL. V was pared by 4 bases and J by 2 bases, with 9 bases of the junction left unmatched. For the CDR3, the DNA is TGCGCCAGCAGCCCTTCCCCAGGGGGCAATCAAGAGACCCAGTACTTC. Translated: CASSPSPGGNQETQYF.

With respect to this clonotype: This likely came from a read error, as a far larger clone is one base away. The chain carries TRBV27 and TRBJ2-1; D is possibly TRBD2 (5 bases). Germline V lookup: CDR1 MNHEY, CDR2 SMNVEV (reference sequence). The CDR3 is 15 amino acids. Trimming cost V 6 bases and J 10 bases, with 22 bases left between them. This CDR3 reads CASRATPWEYYEQFF. CDR3 nucleotide sequence: TGTGCCAGCAGGGCCACCCCTTGGGAGTACTACGAGCAGTTCTTC.

This clonotype was seen ten or more times. The chain employs TRBV20-1 and TRBJ1-4; tentatively, D is TRBD1 (5 bases). V lost 2 bases to trimming and J lost 7 bases, with 11 bases between them. The length of the CDR3 is 13 residues. Germline V gene sequence: CDR1 DFQATT, CDR2 SNEGSKA (reference sequence). For the CDR3, the DNA is TGCAGTGCTAGAAGGGGCGCGGGTGAAAAACTGTTTTTT. Translated, it gives CSARRGAGEKLFF.

This clonotype has at least ten counts. This chain uses TRBV9 with TRBJ2-3; a possible D gene is TRBD2 (5 bases). The V end lost 4 bases, the J end lost 5 bases, and 14 bases lay between the germline ends. In germline, CDR1 is SGDLS, CDR2 YYNGEE. The CDR3 sequence is 14 residues long. The DNA of the CDR3 is TGTGCCAGCAGCCTCCGCGACTATGGAGATACGCAGTATTTT. It encodes CASSLRDYGDTQYF.

The chain combines TRBV7-9 with TRBJ2-1; 9 nucleotides align to TRBD2. The V and J ends lost 1 base and 8 bases, in that order; junction bases with no gene match: 12. The CDR3 consists of 17 residues. CDR1 and CDR2 from the germline V gene are SEHNR and FQNEAQ (reference sequence). The chain's CDR3 is CASSLGLAGVPLYEQFF. The DNA for the CDR3 is TGTGCCAGCAGCTTAGGGTTAGCGGGGGTGCCTCTCTATGAGCAGTTCTTC.

This clonotype has a count of ten or more. V and J are TRBV28 and TRBJ2-5, with TRBD1 matching 7 bases. The germline V gene encodes CDR1 MDHEN and CDR2 SYDVKM. This CDR3 contains 14 residues. V gave up 5 bases and J gave up 5 bases; unmatched junction bases: 8. CDR3 nucleotides: TGTGCCAGCAGTCGTACACAGGGGACCGAGACCCAGTACTTC. This encodes CASSRTQGTETQYF. Complete variable domain (other parts from reference TRBV28 and TRBJ2-5): DVKVTQSSRYLVKRTGEKVFLECVQDMDHENMFWYRQDPGLGLRLIYFSYDVKMKEKGDIPEGYSVSREKKERFSLILESASTNQTSMYLCASSRTQGTETQYFGPGTRLLVL.

This clonotype was detected ten times or more. The germline gene is not matched at one end of the junction; a read error may be the cause. The chain uses TRBV18 and TRBJ2-2; TRBD2 is a possible D gene (6 bases). CDR1 and CDR2 (germline): KGHSH, LQKENI. The length of the CDR3 is 14 residues. The CDR3 is CASSPLGEAGGLFF. CDR3 nucleotides: TGTGCCAGCTCACCACTGGGGGAAGCCGGGGGGCTGTTTTTT.

The sample holds many counts of this clonotype. Here the CDR3 DNA reads TGTGCCAGCAGCTGGGACAGGGGGGGATTGAGGAACACTGAAGCTTTCTTT. Protein product: CASSWDRGGLRNTEAFF. The chain is built from TRBV7-2 and TRBJ1-1; 11 nucleotides align to TRBD1. Trimming at V came to 4 bases and at J to 1 base, leaving 8 bases not matched to a gene. Germline CDR1 and CDR2: SGHTA and FQGNSA. The CDR3 contains 17 residues.

This clonotype has ten or more counts. This chain connects TRBV18 to TRBJ1-1; tentatively, D is TRBD1 (5 bases). V was trimmed by 0 bases and J by 0 bases, leaving 5 bases between them. CDR3 length: 14 residues. In germline, CDR1 is KGHSH, CDR2 LQKENI. The CDR3 DNA reads TGTGCCAGCTCACCACCGGGGCTGAACACTGAAGCTTTCTTT. Protein sequence: CASSPPGLNTEAFF.

This clonotype has more than one count but fewer than ten. This chain connects TRBV28 to TRBJ2-2; 7 bases map to TRBD2. Germline V CDR1 and CDR2: MDHEN, SYDVKM. V trimming: 4 bases; J trimming: 0 bases; junction bases outside the gene matches: 11. The CDR3 totals 18 residues. The CDR3 sequence: CASSSILAEYPNTGELFF. The CDR3, as DNA: TGTGCCAGCAGTTCAATCCTAGCGGAATACCCGAACACCGGGGAGCTGTTTTTT.

In its sample, this clonotype was seen many times. This sequence joins TRBV12-3 or TRBV12-4 and TRBJ2-2, with 7 nucleotides matching TRBD1. V lost 6 bases to trimming and J lost 4 bases; unmatched junction nucleotides: 2. This CDR3 region has 13 residues. The CDR3 region is CASRDRSTGELFF. The DNA of the CDR3 is TGTGCCAGCAGGGACAGGTCCACCGGGGAGCTGTTTTTT.